This entry lists 30 T cell receptor beta chains sequenced from one sample in a study of T cell responses to AZD1222 COVID-19 vaccine. Clones were read by immunoSEQ multiplex PCR, and TCRdb kept only the in-frame ones, dropping some. This sample yields about 130,000 clones, of which roughly 94% are seen a single time; roughly 6.6% belongs to the top ten. This specimen was peripheral blood, taken on day 0 of AZD1222 vaccination. The source is an adult in good health.

The chain recombines TRBV30 with TRBJ1-2, with D possibly TRBD1 on 6 matching bases. The V and J ends lost 0 bases and 4 bases respectively, with 21 bases between them. From germline, CDR1 is GTSNPN and CDR2 SVGIG (reference sequence). There are 17 residues in the CDR3. CDR3 in amino acids: CAWSVQNREYPLYGYTF. CDR3 nucleotides: TGTGCCTGGAGTGTACAAAACAGGGAGTACCCCCTCTATGGCTACACCTTC.

J is TRBJ2-3 and V is TRBV12-3 or TRBV12-4; D is unclear. V lost 7 bases, J lost 2 bases, and 7 bases lay in between. The CDR3 totals 12 residues. This CDR3 reads CASKGLTDTQYF. The CDR3 nucleotides are TGTGCCAGCAAGGGCCTCACAGATACGCAGTATTTT.

The chain has TRBV3-1 (or the pseudogene TRBV3-2) and TRBJ1-4; D may be TRBD1 (6 bases). CDR3 length: 16 amino acids. The ends were cut back, 0 bases at V and 2 bases at J, with 10 bases in the middle. CDR1 is LGHDT and CDR2 is YNNKEL in the germline V gene (reference sequence). Here the CDR3 reads CASSQEAGATNEKLFF. The CDR3 nucleotides read TGTGCCAGCAGCCAAGAGGCAGGGGCGACTAATGAAAAACTGTTTTTT.

This chain links TRBV30 with TRBJ2-3; D unresolved. V was pared by 4 bases and J by 3 bases, with 17 bases between. The CDR3 is 15 amino acids. Germline CDR1 is GTSNPN and CDR2 is SVGIG (reference sequence). The CDR3 DNA reads as TGTGCCTGGACCGCCCACCAGACCGGTACAGATACGCAGTATTTT. Residues: CAWTAHQTGTDTQYF.

The rearrangement links TRBV2 to TRBJ1-4, with TRBD1 as a possible D gene (5 bases). With 3 bases removed from V and 7 bases from J, the gap between germline ends came to 15 bases. The germline CDR1 and CDR2 sequences are SNHLY and FYNNEI. The CDR3 contains 15 residues. The CDR3 DNA follows: TGTGCCAGCAGTGACGTCCGGGGCGGGAGTGAAAAACTGTTTTTT. Residues: CASSDVRGGSEKLFF. Looking up the rest from reference TRBV2 and TRBJ1-4 gives the full variable domain: EPEVTQTPSHQVTQMGQEVILRCVPISNHLYFYWYRQILGQKVEFLVSFYNNEISEKSEIFDDQFSVERPDGSNFTLKIRSTKLEDSAMYFCASSDVRGGSEKLFFGSGTQLSVL.

The V and J genes are TRBV5-1 and TRBJ2-1; D is tentatively TRBD1 or TRBD2 (5 bases each). Germline V CDR1 and CDR2: SGHRS, YFSETQ. Trimming removed 1 base from V and 7 bases from J, with 12 bases in between. The CDR3 is made up of 14 amino acids. The CDR3 region has the DNA TGCGCCAGCAGCTTGAGGCAGGGAGAGAATGAGCAGTTCTTC. Its protein product is CASSLRQGENEQFF.

This clone was recorded only once. CDR3 sequence (DNA): TGTGCCTGGGGGTCAAACCCCGGGCAAATTTACGAGCAGTACTTC. Translation: CAWGSNPGQIYEQYF. V gene TRBV30 combines with J gene TRBJ2-7; D not certain. V was trimmed by 5 bases and J by 4 bases, leaving 21 bases between them. Germline loops: CDR1 GTSNPN, CDR2 SVGIG (reference sequence). This CDR3 comprises 15 residues.

V and J are TRBV9 and TRBJ2-3, with D perhaps given as TRBD1 or TRBD2 (6 bases each). The germline V and J ends were trimmed by 3 bases and 3 bases, with 8 bases remaining between them. Germline assignment: CDR1 SGDLS and CDR2 YYNGEE. The CDR3 is made up of 13 amino acids. The CDR3, as DNA: TGTGCCAGCAGCGGGGGGGCTACAGATACGCAGTATTTT. Its translation: CASSGGATDTQYF. The full variable domain, completed using reference TRBV9 and TRBJ2-3, is DSGVTQTPKHLITATGQRVTLRCSPRSGDLSVYWYQQSLDQGLQFLIQYYNGEERAKGNILERFSAQQFPDLHSELNLSSLELGDSALYFCASSGGATDTQYFGPGTRLTVL.

This rearrangement joins TRBV5-1 to TRBJ2-7; a possible D gene is TRBD1 (6 bases). Trimming stripped 2 bases from V and 2 bases from J, with 14 bases between. The CDR3 covers 15 residues. Germline V CDR1 and CDR2: SGHRS, YFSETQ. The CDR3: CASSFQGLPTYEQYF. The CDR3 DNA is TGCGCCAGCAGCTTCCAGGGGCTTCCCACCTACGAGCAGTACTTC.

This clone was recorded only once. The chain uses TRBV18 and TRBJ1-5; D is perhaps TRBD1 (5 bases). The germline V gene has CDR1 KGHSH and CDR2 LQKENI. The length of the CDR3 is 17 residues. V lost 2 bases to trimming and J lost 0 bases, with 14 bases between them. CDR3 DNA sequence: TGTGCCAGCTCACCAGGGGCTGGGGTCAATAGCAATCAGCCCCAGCATTTT. This encodes CASSPGAGVNSNQPQHF.

V usage is TRBV27 and J usage is TRBJ1-5, with a tentative D call TRBD1 (6 bases). This CDR3 is 15 amino acids long. CDR1 is MNHEY, CDR2 SMNVEV, per germline (reference sequence). V lost 1 base and J lost 1, with 8 bases in between. This chain's CDR3 is CASSLFGGSNQPQHF. CDR3 DNA sequence: TGTGCCAGCAGTTTATTTGGGGGCAGCAATCAGCCCCAGCATTTT.

The V gene is TRBV5-1, the J gene TRBJ2-1; no clear D gene. The germline V gene encodes CDR1 SGHRS and CDR2 YFSETQ. V was shortened by 2 bases and J by 8 bases, with 5 bases between the two germline ends. The CDR3 has 11 amino acids. CDR3 in DNA: TGCGCCAGCAGCTTTCGGCATGAGCAGTTCTTC. Its protein product is CASSFRHEQFF.

The chain joins TRBV5-1 to TRBJ2-3, with no clear D. In germline, CDR1 is SGHRS, CDR2 YFSETQ. The CDR3 has 16 residues. Between the trimmed V and J ends, which lost 4 bases and 0 bases, there was a span of 15 bases. The CDR3 DNA sequence: TGCGCCAGCAGCCCCCTCCCCCAAGGGAGCACAGATACGCAGTATTTT. Encoded protein: CASSPLPQGSTDTQYF.

The chain joins TRBV5-1 to TRBJ2-1, with 13 bases fitting TRBD2. Germline CDR1 SGHRS, CDR2 YFSETQ. Trimming cost V 3 bases and J 8 bases; bases outside gene matches: 2. CDR3 length: 14 amino acids. The CDR3 here is CASSSGLAGDEQFF. CDR3 DNA sequence: TGCGCCAGCAGCTCCGGACTAGCGGGAGATGAGCAGTTCTTC.

V gene TRBV3-1 (or the pseudogene TRBV3-2) combines with J gene TRBJ2-3, with D perhaps TRBD1 (5 bases). The CDR3 consists of 17 residues. Germline-derived CDR1 and CDR2 are LGHDT and YNNKEL (reference sequence). V was shortened by 3 bases and J by 1 base, with 17 bases between the two germline ends. In nucleotides, the CDR3 is TGTGCCAGCAGCCAGCCTAAGGACACCACACGCACAGATACGCAGTATTTT. It yields the protein CASSQPKDTTRTDTQYF.

V is TRBV18 and J is TRBJ1-4, with TRBD1 identical over 7 bases. The CDR3 is 15 residues long. CDR1 is KGHSH and CDR2 is LQKENI in the germline V gene. V shed 3 bases and J 5 bases; nucleotides not matched to a gene: 6. In DNA, the CDR3 is TGTGCCAGCTCACCGCCGGGACAGAGCAATGAAAAACTGTTTTTT. As protein: CASSPPGQSNEKLFF.

The gene calls are TRBV5-4 and TRBJ2-1; TRBD1 is a possible D gene (6 bases). Germline lookup yields CDR1 SGHNT and CDR2 YYREEE (reference sequence). V lost 0 bases and J lost 5, with 12 bases in between. CDR3 size: 15 residues. The CDR3 sequence is CASSLAGEPHNEQFF. The CDR3, as DNA: TGTGCCAGCAGCTTGGCAGGGGAGCCCCACAATGAGCAGTTCTTC.

The chain carries TRBV6-5 and TRBJ2-2, with D unclear. The V gene's germline CDR1 is MNHEY and CDR2 SVGAGI. There are 15 residues in the CDR3. The ends were cut back, 0 bases at V and 6 bases at J, with 11 bases in the middle. CDR3 in DNA: TGTGCCAGCAGTTACTCGAACAGACGTTCCGGGGAGCTGTTTTTT. Its translation: CASSYSNRRSGELFF.

The rearrangement uses TRBV14 and TRBJ1-2; D possibly corresponds to TRBD1 (6 bases). V was trimmed by 4 bases and J by 4 bases, leaving 10 bases between them. The CDR3 extends over 13 amino acids. Germline CDR1 is SGHDN and CDR2 is FVKESK. The CDR3 DNA is TGTGCCAGCAGCCTAGACAGGACCTATGGCTACACCTTC. Protein product: CASSLDRTYGYTF.

This clone was observed once. This chain links TRBV14 with TRBJ1-1, with no clear D. Germline V gene sequence: CDR1 SGHDN, CDR2 FVKESK. V was clipped by 3 bases and J by 0 bases, with 2 bases between them. The CDR3 runs 12 residues. CDR3 in amino acids: CASSHLNTEAFF. DNA for the CDR3: TGTGCCAGCAGCCACCTGAACACTGAAGCTTTCTTT.

CDR3 DNA sequence: TGTGCCAGCTCACCACAACTAGCGGGAGGGGAAGAGACCCAGTACTTC. This sequence encodes CASSPQLAGGEETQYF. This chain links TRBV18 with TRBJ2-5, with 13 bases that match TRBD2. Germline assignment: CDR1 KGHSH and CDR2 LQKENI. This CDR3 region has 16 residues. Trimming removed 1 base from V and 3 bases from J; junction bases left unmatched: 2.

The chain combines TRBV3-1 (or the pseudogene TRBV3-2) with TRBJ2-1, with D perhaps TRBD2 (6 bases). The ends were cut back, 11 bases at V and 6 bases at J, with 14 bases in the middle. The length of the CDR3 is 12 residues. Looked up from germline, CDR1 is LGHDT and CDR2 is YNNKEL (reference sequence). The CDR3 region is CASGGRRNEQFF. CDR3 bases: TGTGCCTCCGGGGGTAGGCGCAATGAGCAGTTCTTC.

This chain joins TRBV7-9 and TRBJ2-1, with D unresolved. V shed 1 base and J shed 6 bases, with 10 bases lying between them. Germline V lookup: CDR1 SEHNR, CDR2 FQNEAQ (reference sequence). The CDR3 length is 14 residues. CDR3 sequence: CASSLGTYPNEQFF. CDR3 bases: TGTGCCAGCAGCTTAGGTACCTACCCCAATGAGCAGTTCTTC.

The chain couples TRBV15 to TRBJ2-7; D assignment may be TRBD1 or TRBD2 (5 bases each). The CDR3 runs to 14 residues. CDR1 LNHNV and CDR2 YYDKDF come from the germline V gene (reference sequence). Trimming stripped 1 base from V and 7 bases from J, with 14 bases between. CDR3 in amino acids: CATSRGDGEWEQYF. DNA for the CDR3: TGTGCCACCAGCAGAGGGGACGGGGAGTGGGAGCAGTACTTC.

V usage is TRBV5-1 and J usage is TRBJ2-7; 13 positions agree with TRBD2. V trimming: 1 base; J trimming: 4 bases; junction bases outside the gene matches: 8. In germline, CDR1 is SGHRS, CDR2 YFSETQ. CDR3 size: 17 residues. The CDR3 DNA is TGCGCCAGCAGCTTGTTTGGACTAGCGGGAGAGGGTTACGAGCAGTACTTC. It translates to CASSLFGLAGEGYEQYF.

This clone was counted only a few times. The CDR3 DNA follows: TGTGCCTGGAGTGTACGGTCGGGGGCTCAGCCCCAGCATTTT. This encodes CAWSVRSGAQPQHF. This sequence joins TRBV30 and TRBJ1-5; D is perhaps TRBD1 (6 bases). The germline CDR1 and CDR2 sequences are GTSNPN and SVGIG (reference sequence). Deletions cut 0 bases from V and 6 bases from J, with 12 bases between. This CDR3 is built from 14 residues.

Here the CDR3 reads CASSYYPGQPYNEQFF. In DNA, the CDR3 is TGTGCCAGCAGCTACTATCCGGGACAGCCATACAATGAGCAGTTCTTC. The genes are TRBV7-2 and TRBJ2-1; 7 nucleotides match TRBD1. Germline CDR1 SGHTA, CDR2 FQGNSA. The CDR3 has 16 amino acids. After removal of 4 bases from V and 4 bases from J, the junction contained 10 bases not matched to a gene.

The chain carries TRBV7-7 and TRBJ2-1; possible D gene TRBD1, 5 bases. The CDR3 consists of 13 residues. The V gene's germline CDR1 is SSHAT and CDR2 FNYEAQ (reference sequence). V lost 5 bases, J lost 3 bases, and 8 bases lay in between. Here the CDR3 reads CASSQTVYNEQFF. The CDR3 nucleotides read TGTGCCAGCAGCCAGACAGTCTACAATGAGCAGTTCTTC.

This clone appeared once. The chain uses TRBV6-1 and TRBJ2-7; 7 bases align to TRBD1. Germline loops: CDR1 MNHNS, CDR2 SASEGT. The CDR3 length is 16 residues. J was trimmed by 7 bases and V by 0 bases; bases with no gene match: 12. This CDR3 is CASSEATGTAQGEQYF. Here the CDR3 DNA reads TGTGCCAGCAGTGAAGCGACCGGGACAGCCCAGGGGGAGCAGTACTTC.

This clone was counted a single time. J is TRBJ2-5 and V is TRBV30; perhaps TRBD1 as D (6 bases). The CDR3 totals 16 residues. From germline, CDR1 is GTSNPN and CDR2 SVGIG (reference sequence). V dropped 0 bases and J dropped 1 base, with 15 bases sitting between them. The CDR3 loop is CAWSVFQGMIQETQYF. CDR3 nucleotide sequence: TGTGCCTGGAGTGTATTTCAGGGGATGATCCAAGAGACCCAGTACTTC.